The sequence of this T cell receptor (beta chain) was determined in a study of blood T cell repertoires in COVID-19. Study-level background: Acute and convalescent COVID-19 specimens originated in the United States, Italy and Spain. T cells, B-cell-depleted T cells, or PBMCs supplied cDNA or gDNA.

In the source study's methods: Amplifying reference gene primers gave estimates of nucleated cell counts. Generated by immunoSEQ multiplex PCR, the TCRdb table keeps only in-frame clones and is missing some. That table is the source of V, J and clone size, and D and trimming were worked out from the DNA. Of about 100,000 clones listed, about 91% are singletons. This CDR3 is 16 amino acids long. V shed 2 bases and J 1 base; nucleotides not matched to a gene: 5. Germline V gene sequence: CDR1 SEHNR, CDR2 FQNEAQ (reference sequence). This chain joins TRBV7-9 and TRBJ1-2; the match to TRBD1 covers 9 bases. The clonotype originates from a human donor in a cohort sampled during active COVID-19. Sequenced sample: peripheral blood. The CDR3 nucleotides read TGTGCCAGCAGCTTATTCCTGGGACAGGGTAACTATGGCTACACCTTC. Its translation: CASSLFLGQGNYGYTF.